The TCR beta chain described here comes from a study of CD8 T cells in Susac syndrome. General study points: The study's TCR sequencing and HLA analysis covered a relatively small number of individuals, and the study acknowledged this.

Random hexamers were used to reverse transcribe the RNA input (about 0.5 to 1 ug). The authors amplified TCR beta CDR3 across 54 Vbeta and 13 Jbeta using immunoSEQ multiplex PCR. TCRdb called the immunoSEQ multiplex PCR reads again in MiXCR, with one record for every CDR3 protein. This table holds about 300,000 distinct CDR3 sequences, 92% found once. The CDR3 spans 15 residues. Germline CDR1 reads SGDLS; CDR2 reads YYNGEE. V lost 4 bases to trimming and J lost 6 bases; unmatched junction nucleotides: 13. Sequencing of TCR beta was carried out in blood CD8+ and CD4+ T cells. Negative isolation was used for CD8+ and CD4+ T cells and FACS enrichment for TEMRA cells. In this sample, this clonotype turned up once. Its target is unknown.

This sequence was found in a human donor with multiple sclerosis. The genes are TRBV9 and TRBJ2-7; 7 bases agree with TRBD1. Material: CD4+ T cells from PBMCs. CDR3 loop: CASSPRDSLSLEQYF. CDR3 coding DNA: TGTGCCAGCAGCCCCCGGGACAGCCTTAGTCTCGAGCAGTACTTC.